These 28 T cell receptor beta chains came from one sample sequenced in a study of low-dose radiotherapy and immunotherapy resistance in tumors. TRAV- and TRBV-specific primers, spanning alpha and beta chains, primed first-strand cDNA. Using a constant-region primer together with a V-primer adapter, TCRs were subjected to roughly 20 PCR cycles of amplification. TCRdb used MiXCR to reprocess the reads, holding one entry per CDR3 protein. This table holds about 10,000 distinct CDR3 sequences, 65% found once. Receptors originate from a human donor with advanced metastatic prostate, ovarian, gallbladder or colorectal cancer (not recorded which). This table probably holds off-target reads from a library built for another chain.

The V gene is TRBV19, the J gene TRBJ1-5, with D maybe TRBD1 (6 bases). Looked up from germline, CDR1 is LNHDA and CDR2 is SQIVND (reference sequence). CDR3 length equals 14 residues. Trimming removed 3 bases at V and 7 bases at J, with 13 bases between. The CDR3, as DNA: TGTGCCAGTAGTATGCTAGGGGGGTCGCAGCCCCAGCATTTT. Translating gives CASSMLGGSQPQHF.

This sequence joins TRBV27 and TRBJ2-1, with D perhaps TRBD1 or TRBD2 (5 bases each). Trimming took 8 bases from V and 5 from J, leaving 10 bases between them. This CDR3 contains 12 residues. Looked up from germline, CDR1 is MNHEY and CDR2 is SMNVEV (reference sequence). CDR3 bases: TGTGCCAGCGGCCGAGGGGACAATGAGCAGTTCTTC. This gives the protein CASGRGDNEQFF.

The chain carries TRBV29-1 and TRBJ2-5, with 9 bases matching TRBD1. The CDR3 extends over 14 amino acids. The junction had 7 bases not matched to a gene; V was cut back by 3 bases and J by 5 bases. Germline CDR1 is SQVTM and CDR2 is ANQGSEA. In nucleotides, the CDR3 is TGCAGCGTTGAGGCCTCCGGGACAGGGGAGACCCAGTACTTC. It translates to CSVEASGTGETQYF.

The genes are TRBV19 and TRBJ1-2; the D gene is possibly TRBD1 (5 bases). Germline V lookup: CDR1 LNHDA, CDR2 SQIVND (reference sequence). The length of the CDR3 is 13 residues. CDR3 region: CAVLDTTNYGYTF. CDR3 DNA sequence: TGTGCGGTTCTGGACACAACTAACTATGGCTACACCTTC.

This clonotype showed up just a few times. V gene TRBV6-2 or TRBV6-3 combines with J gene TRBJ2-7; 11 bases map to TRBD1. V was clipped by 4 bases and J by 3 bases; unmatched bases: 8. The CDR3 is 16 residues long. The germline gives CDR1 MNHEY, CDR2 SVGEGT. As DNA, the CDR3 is TGTGCCAGCAGTTTCCCAGGGACAGGGGGATACTACGAGCAGTACTTC. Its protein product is CASSFPGTGGYYEQYF.

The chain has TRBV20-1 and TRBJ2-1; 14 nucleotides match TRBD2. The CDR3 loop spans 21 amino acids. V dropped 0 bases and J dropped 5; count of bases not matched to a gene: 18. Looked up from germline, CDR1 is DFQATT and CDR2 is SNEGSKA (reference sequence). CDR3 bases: TGCAGTGCTAGAGACATCGGGCCTGGACTAGCGGGAGGTAGGATCCACAATGAGCAGTTCTTC. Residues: CSARDIGPGLAGGRIHNEQFF.

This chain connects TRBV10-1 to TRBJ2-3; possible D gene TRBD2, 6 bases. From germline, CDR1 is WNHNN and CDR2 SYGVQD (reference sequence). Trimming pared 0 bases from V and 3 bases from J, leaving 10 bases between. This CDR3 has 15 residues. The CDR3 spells CASSESLAETDTQYF. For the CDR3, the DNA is TGCGCCAGCAGTGAGTCGTTAGCGGAGACAGATACGCAGTATTTT.

DNA for the CDR3: TGTGCCATCAGTCCGACAGGGGGAGGCGACTATGGCTACACCTTC. It codes for CAISPTGGGDYGYTF. The gene calls are TRBV10-3 and TRBJ1-2, with 9 bases lining up with TRBD1. This CDR3 has 15 residues. CDR1 is ENHRY, CDR2 SYGVKD, per germline. The J segment lost 3 bases and the V segment lost 5 bases, leaving 7 bases of the junction unmatched.

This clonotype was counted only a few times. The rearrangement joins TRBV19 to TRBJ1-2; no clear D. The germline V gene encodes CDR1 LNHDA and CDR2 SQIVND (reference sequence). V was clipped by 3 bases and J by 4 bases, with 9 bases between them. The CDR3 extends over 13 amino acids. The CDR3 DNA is TGTGCCAGTAGTATTGAAAAGGGCTATGGCTACACCTTC. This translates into CASSIEKGYGYTF.

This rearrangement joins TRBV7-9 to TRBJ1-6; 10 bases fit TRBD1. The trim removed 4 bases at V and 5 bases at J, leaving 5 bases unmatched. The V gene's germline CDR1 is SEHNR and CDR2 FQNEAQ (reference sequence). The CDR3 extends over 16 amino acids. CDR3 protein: CASSSGTGADNSPLHF. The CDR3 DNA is TGTGCCAGCAGCTCCGGGACAGGGGCAGATAATTCACCCCTCCACTTT.

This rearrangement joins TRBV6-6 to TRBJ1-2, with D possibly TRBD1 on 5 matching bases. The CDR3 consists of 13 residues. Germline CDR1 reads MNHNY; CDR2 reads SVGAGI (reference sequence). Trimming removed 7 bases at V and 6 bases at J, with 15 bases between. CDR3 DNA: TGTGCCAGCACCCCCGTGGTCAGGGATGGCTACACCTTC. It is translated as CASTPVVRDGYTF.

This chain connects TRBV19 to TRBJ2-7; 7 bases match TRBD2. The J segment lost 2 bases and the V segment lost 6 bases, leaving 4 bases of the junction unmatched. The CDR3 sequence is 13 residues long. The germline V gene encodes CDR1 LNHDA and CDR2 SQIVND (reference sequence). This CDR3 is CASSDLAAYEQYF. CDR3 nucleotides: TGTGCCAGTAGCGATCTAGCGGCCTACGAGCAGTACTTC.

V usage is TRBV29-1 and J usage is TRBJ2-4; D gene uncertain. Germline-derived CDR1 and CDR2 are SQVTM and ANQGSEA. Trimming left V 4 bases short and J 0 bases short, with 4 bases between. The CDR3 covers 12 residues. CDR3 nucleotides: TGCAGCGTTGGGGAAGCCAAAAACATTCAGTACTTC. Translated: CSVGEAKNIQYF.

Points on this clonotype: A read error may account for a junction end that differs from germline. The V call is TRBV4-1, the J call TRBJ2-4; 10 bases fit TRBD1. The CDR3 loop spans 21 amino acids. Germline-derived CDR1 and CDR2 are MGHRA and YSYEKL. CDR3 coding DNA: TGTGCCAGCAGCCGGTCCGACCCGGGACAGGGGTCTATATCGGCCAAAAACATTCAGTACTTC. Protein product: CASSRSDPGQGSISAKNIQYF.

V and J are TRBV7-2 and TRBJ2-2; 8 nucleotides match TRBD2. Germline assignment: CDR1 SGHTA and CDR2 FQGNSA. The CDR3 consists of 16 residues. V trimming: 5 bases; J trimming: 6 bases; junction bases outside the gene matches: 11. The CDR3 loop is CASSGLLAGGAGELFF. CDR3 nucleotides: TGTGCCAGCAGCGGCCTTCTAGCGGGTGGCGCCGGGGAGCTGTTTTTT.

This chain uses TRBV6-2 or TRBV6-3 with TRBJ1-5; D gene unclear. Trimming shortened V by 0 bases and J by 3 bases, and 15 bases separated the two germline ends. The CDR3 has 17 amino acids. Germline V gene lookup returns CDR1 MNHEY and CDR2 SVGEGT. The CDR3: CASSYSIEGSDNQPQHF. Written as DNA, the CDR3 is TGTGCCAGCAGTTACTCGATCGAGGGAAGTGACAATCAGCCCCAGCATTTT.

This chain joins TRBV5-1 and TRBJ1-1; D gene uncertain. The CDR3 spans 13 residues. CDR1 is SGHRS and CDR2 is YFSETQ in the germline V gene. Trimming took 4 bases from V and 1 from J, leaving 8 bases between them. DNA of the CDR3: TGCGCCAGCAGCAGCGACAAGAACACTGAAGCTTTCTTT. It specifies CASSSDKNTEAFF.

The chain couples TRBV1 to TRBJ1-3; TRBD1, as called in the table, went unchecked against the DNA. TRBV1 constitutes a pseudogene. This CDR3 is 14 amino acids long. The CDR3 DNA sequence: TGCACCAGCATCCCACAGGGATTCGGAAACACCATATATTTT. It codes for CTSIPQGFGNTIYF.

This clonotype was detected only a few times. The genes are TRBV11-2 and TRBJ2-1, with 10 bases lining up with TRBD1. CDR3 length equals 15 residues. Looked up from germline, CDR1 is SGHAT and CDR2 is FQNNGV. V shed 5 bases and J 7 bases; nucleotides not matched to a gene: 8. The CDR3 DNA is TGTGCCAGCAGCCATCGGACAGGGGGTGGTAATGAGCAGTTCTTC. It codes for CASSHRTGGGNEQFF.

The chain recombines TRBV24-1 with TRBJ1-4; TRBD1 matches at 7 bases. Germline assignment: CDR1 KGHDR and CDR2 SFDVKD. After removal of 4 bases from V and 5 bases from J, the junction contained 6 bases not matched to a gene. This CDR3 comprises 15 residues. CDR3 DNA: TGTGCCACCAGTGACCGCGGGACAGAAAATGAAAAACTGTTTTTT. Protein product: CATSDRGTENEKLFF.

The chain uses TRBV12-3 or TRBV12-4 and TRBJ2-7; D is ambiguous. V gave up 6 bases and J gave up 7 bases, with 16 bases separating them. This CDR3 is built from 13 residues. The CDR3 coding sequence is TGTGCCAGCAGCCGCATTGGGCGCAAGGAGCAGTACTTC. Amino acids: CASSRIGRKEQYF.

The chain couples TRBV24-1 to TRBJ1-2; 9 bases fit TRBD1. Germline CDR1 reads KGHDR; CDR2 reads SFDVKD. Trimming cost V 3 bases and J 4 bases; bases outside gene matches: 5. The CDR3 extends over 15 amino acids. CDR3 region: CATSDRGQGVYGYTF. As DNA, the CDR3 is TGTGCCACCAGTGATAGGGGACAGGGCGTCTATGGCTACACCTTC.

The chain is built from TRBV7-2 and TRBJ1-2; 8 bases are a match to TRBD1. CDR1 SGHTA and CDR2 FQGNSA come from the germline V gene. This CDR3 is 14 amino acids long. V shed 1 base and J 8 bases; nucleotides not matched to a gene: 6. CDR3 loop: CASSLDQTGAGYTF. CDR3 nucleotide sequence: TGTGCCAGCAGCTTAGACCAGACAGGGGCCGGCTACACCTTC.

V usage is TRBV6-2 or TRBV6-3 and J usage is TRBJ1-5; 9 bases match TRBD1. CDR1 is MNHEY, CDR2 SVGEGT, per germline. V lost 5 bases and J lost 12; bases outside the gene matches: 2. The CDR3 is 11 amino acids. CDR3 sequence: CASSPGQGQHF. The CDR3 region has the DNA TGTGCCAGCAGTCCGGGACAGGGCCAGCATTTT.

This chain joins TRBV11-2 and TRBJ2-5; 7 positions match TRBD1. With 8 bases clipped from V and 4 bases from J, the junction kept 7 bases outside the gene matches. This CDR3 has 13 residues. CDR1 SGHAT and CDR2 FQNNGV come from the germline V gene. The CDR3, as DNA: TGTGCCAGCGGTAAGGGGGCGCGAGAGACCCAGTACTTC. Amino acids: CASGKGARETQYF. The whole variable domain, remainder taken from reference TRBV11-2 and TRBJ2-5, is EAGVAQSPRYKIIEKRQSVAFWCNPISGHATLYWYQQILGQGPKLLIQFQNNGVVDDSQLPKDRFSAERLKGVDSTLKIQPAKLEDSAVYLCASGKGARETQYFGPGTRLLVL.

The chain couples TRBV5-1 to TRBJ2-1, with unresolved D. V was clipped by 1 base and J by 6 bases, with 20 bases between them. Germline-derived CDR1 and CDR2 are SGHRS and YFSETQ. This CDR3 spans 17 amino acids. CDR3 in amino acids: CASSLRSRPPPGNEQFF. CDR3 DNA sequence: TGCGCCAGCAGCTTGAGATCGCGGCCCCCCCCTGGCAATGAGCAGTTCTTC.

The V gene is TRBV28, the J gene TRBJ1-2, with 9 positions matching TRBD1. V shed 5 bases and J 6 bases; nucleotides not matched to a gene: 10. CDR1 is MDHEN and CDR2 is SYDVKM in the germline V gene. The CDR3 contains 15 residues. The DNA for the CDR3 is TGTGCCAGCAGTGGACGAGGGACAGGGTCCAATGGCTACACCTTC. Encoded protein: CASSGRGTGSNGYTF.

CDR3 in DNA: TGTGCCAGCTCACCACCGACCGGCGGGGTAGGGGAGACCCAGTACTTC. This encodes CASSPPTGGVGETQYF. The V and J genes are TRBV18 and TRBJ2-5; weak D call: TRBD2 (6 bases). Trimming removed 0 bases from V and 5 bases from J, with 16 bases in between. The CDR3 spans 16 residues. Germline V gene sequence: CDR1 KGHSH, CDR2 LQKENI.